A selection of T cell receptor beta chains follows, all from one sample in a study of cytomegalovirus exposure and HLA in healthy donors. Some clones are missing from TCRdb's copy, which holds only in-frame ones; the method was immunoSEQ multiplex PCR. The sample has roughly 68,000 clones; roughly 96% are singletons. The sample consisted of PBMCs. The receptor set was obtained from a young man in good health and CMV-seronegative. Both conserved end residues are part of each CDR3. Fields, in order: clone size, J gene, D gene, V gene, CDR3 protein, CDR3 DNA. The D gene is left open where the match is weak. Where a row states a size, it is once, few, many or the class of an expanded clone; other rows omit it.

-,TRBJ1-1,TRBD1,TRBV6-5,CASSPPTGGKTEAFF,TGTGCCAGCAGTCCCCCGACAGGGGGAAAAACTGAAGCTTTCTTT
few,TRBJ1-1,TRBD1,TRBV5-1,CASSPDRGNTEAFF,TGCGCCAGCAGTCCAGACAGGGGGAACACTGAAGCTTTCTTT
-,TRBJ2-5,TRBD1,TRBV11-1,CASSLARTGGKETQYF,TGTGCCAGCAGCTTAGCCCGGACAGGGGGAAAAGAGACCCAGTACTTC
-,TRBJ1-4,TRBD1,TRBV7-9,CASSLGGQWDEKLFF,TGTGCCAGCAGCTTAGGGGGACAGTGGGACGAAAAACTGTTTTTT
-,TRBJ1-4,TRBD1,TRBV6-5,CASSTQTGAEKLFF,TGTGCCAGCAGTACCCAGACAGGGGCTGAAAAACTGTTTTTT
-,TRBJ1-3,-,TRBV11-3,CASSPTASGNTIYF,TGTGCCAGCAGCCCGACAGCCTCTGGAAACACCATATATTTT
few,TRBJ1-2,-,TRBV2,CASSEGGLDYGYTF,TGTGCCAGCAGTGAAGGGGGACTCGACTATGGCTACACCTTC
-,TRBJ1-1,-,TRBV12-5,CASVAGGTEAFF,TGTGCTAGTGTGGCCGGGGGCACTGAAGCTTTCTTT
-,TRBJ2-1,TRBD1,TRBV18,CASSPGQGNREQFF,TGTGCCAGCTCACCTGGACAGGGGAATCGTGAGCAGTTCTTC
-,TRBJ2-5,-,TRBV6-1,CASRQGRETQYF,TGTGCCAGCAGGCAGGGGAGAGAGACCCAGTACTTC
-,TRBJ2-2,TRBD1,TRBV6-6,CASRSAGGNTGELFF,TGTGCCAGCAGATCGGCAGGGGGCAACACCGGGGAGCTGTTTTTT
-,TRBJ1-1,-,TRBV10-3,CAIRTQQGSGNTEAFF,TGTGCCATCAGGACCCAACAGGGTAGTGGGAACACTGAAGCTTTCTTT
-,TRBJ1-1,-,TRBV9,CASSPRGGRTEAFF,TGTGCCAGCAGCCCACGGGGAGGGCGAACTGAAGCTTTCTTT
-,TRBJ1-1,-,TRBV5-4,CASSLGGDTEAFF,TGTGCCAGCAGCTTGGGGGGCGACACTGAAGCTTTCTTT
-,TRBJ1-2,TRBD1,TRBV28,CASSPDRSYGYTF,TGTGCCAGCAGTCCGGACAGGTCCTATGGCTACACCTTC
-,TRBJ1-2,-,TRBV6-6,CASSRRGDTNNYGYTF,TGTGCCAGCAGCCGCCGGGGGGACACTAATAACTATGGCTACACCTTC
-,TRBJ2-1,-,TRBV7-3,CASSRTGSRDIDNEQFF,TGTGCCAGCAGCCGGACTGGATCCCGGGACATTGACAATGAGCAGTTCTTC
-,TRBJ1-2,-,TRBV4-1,CASSQERDFPGQAGYTF,TGCGCCAGCAGCCAAGAGAGGGACTTTCCAGGGCAGGCTGGCTACACCTTC
-,TRBJ2-7,-,TRBV27,CASSPGQPYEQYF,TGTGCCAGCAGTCCGGGACAACCCTACGAGCAGTACTTC
-,TRBJ2-3,-,TRBV20-1,CSAQGQDTQYF,TGCAGTGCTCAGGGGCAAGATACGCAGTATTTT
once,TRBJ2-7,TRBD2,TRBV7-8,CASSTGLAGLNEQYF,TGTGCCAGCAGCACGGGACTAGCGGGACTTAACGAGCAGTACTTC
-,TRBJ1-2,-,TRBV6-5,CASSYSGGEGYTF,TGTGCCAGCAGTTACTCGGGGGGGGAGGGCTACACCTTC
-,TRBJ1-4,TRBD1,TRBV9,CASSVAGGGETNEKLFF,TGTGCCAGCAGCGTAGCTGGAGGGGGCGAGACTAATGAAAAACTGTTTTTT
-,TRBJ1-3,-,TRBV13,CASSFQGWGNTIYF,TGTGCCAGCAGCTTCCAGGGTTGGGGAAACACCATATATTTT
-,TRBJ1-5,TRBD1,TRBV4-1,CASSPGGAGGYSNQPQHF,TGCGCCAGCAGCCCAGGGGGCGCAGGGGGCTATAGCAATCAGCCCCAGCATTTT
-,TRBJ1-1,TRBD1,TRBV7-8,CASSSSDRGVRNTEAFF,TGTGCCAGCAGCTCATCGGACAGGGGAGTGAGGAACACTGAAGCTTTCTTT
-,TRBJ2-2,-,TRBV19,CASTATVSNTGELFF,TGTGCCAGTACCGCGACAGTATCGAACACCGGGGAGCTGTTTTTT
once,TRBJ1-1,-,TRBV10-3,CATRGGPEAFF,TGTGCCACGAGAGGGGGTCCTGAAGCTTTCTTT
-,TRBJ2-3,TRBD1,TRBV6-4,CASSPRTGGTDTQYF,TGTGCCAGCAGCCCGAGGACAGGGGGAACAGATACGCAGTATTTT
-,TRBJ2-1,-,TRBV7-9,CASSLLYNEQFF,TGTGCCAGCAGCTTACTCTACAATGAGCAGTTCTTC
-,TRBJ1-2,TRBD1,TRBV6-1,CASSEAGQGGSCTF,TGTGCCAGCAGTGAAGCGGGACAGGGAGGAAGTTGCACCTTC
-,TRBJ1-6,-,TRBV6-6,CASSYLASSYNSPLHF,TGTGCCAGCAGTTACCTGGCTAGCTCCTATAATTCACCCCTCCACTTT
once,TRBJ2-3,TRBD1,TRBV18,CASSPPGQGVNTQYF,TGTGCCAGCTCACCACCGGGACAGGGTGTAAATACGCAGTATTTT
-,TRBJ2-7,-,TRBV11-2,CASSPDRTNYYEQYF,TGTGCCAGCAGCCCAGACCGGACAAACTACTACGAGCAGTACTTC
-,TRBJ2-1,TRBD2,TRBV6-5,CASSSGLAFSTVEQFF,TGTGCCAGCAGTTCTGGACTAGCTTTCTCTACGGTTGAGCAGTTCTTC
-,TRBJ2-7,-,TRBV15,CATSRGGQTSYEQYF,TGTGCCACCAGCAGAGGTGGACAGACTTCCTACGAGCAGTACTTC
-,TRBJ1-6,-,TRBV19,CATRGGTRRSPLHF,TGTGCCACCAGAGGAGGGACTAGGCGTTCACCCCTCCACTTT
-,TRBJ2-2,TRBD2,TRBV27,CASSSTWGGRELFF,TGTGCCAGCAGTTCAACCTGGGGGGGTCGGGAGCTGTTTTTT
-,TRBJ2-6,-,TRBV7-9,CASSLRSGANVLTF,TGTGCCAGCAGCTTACGCTCTGGGGCCAACGTCCTGACTTTC